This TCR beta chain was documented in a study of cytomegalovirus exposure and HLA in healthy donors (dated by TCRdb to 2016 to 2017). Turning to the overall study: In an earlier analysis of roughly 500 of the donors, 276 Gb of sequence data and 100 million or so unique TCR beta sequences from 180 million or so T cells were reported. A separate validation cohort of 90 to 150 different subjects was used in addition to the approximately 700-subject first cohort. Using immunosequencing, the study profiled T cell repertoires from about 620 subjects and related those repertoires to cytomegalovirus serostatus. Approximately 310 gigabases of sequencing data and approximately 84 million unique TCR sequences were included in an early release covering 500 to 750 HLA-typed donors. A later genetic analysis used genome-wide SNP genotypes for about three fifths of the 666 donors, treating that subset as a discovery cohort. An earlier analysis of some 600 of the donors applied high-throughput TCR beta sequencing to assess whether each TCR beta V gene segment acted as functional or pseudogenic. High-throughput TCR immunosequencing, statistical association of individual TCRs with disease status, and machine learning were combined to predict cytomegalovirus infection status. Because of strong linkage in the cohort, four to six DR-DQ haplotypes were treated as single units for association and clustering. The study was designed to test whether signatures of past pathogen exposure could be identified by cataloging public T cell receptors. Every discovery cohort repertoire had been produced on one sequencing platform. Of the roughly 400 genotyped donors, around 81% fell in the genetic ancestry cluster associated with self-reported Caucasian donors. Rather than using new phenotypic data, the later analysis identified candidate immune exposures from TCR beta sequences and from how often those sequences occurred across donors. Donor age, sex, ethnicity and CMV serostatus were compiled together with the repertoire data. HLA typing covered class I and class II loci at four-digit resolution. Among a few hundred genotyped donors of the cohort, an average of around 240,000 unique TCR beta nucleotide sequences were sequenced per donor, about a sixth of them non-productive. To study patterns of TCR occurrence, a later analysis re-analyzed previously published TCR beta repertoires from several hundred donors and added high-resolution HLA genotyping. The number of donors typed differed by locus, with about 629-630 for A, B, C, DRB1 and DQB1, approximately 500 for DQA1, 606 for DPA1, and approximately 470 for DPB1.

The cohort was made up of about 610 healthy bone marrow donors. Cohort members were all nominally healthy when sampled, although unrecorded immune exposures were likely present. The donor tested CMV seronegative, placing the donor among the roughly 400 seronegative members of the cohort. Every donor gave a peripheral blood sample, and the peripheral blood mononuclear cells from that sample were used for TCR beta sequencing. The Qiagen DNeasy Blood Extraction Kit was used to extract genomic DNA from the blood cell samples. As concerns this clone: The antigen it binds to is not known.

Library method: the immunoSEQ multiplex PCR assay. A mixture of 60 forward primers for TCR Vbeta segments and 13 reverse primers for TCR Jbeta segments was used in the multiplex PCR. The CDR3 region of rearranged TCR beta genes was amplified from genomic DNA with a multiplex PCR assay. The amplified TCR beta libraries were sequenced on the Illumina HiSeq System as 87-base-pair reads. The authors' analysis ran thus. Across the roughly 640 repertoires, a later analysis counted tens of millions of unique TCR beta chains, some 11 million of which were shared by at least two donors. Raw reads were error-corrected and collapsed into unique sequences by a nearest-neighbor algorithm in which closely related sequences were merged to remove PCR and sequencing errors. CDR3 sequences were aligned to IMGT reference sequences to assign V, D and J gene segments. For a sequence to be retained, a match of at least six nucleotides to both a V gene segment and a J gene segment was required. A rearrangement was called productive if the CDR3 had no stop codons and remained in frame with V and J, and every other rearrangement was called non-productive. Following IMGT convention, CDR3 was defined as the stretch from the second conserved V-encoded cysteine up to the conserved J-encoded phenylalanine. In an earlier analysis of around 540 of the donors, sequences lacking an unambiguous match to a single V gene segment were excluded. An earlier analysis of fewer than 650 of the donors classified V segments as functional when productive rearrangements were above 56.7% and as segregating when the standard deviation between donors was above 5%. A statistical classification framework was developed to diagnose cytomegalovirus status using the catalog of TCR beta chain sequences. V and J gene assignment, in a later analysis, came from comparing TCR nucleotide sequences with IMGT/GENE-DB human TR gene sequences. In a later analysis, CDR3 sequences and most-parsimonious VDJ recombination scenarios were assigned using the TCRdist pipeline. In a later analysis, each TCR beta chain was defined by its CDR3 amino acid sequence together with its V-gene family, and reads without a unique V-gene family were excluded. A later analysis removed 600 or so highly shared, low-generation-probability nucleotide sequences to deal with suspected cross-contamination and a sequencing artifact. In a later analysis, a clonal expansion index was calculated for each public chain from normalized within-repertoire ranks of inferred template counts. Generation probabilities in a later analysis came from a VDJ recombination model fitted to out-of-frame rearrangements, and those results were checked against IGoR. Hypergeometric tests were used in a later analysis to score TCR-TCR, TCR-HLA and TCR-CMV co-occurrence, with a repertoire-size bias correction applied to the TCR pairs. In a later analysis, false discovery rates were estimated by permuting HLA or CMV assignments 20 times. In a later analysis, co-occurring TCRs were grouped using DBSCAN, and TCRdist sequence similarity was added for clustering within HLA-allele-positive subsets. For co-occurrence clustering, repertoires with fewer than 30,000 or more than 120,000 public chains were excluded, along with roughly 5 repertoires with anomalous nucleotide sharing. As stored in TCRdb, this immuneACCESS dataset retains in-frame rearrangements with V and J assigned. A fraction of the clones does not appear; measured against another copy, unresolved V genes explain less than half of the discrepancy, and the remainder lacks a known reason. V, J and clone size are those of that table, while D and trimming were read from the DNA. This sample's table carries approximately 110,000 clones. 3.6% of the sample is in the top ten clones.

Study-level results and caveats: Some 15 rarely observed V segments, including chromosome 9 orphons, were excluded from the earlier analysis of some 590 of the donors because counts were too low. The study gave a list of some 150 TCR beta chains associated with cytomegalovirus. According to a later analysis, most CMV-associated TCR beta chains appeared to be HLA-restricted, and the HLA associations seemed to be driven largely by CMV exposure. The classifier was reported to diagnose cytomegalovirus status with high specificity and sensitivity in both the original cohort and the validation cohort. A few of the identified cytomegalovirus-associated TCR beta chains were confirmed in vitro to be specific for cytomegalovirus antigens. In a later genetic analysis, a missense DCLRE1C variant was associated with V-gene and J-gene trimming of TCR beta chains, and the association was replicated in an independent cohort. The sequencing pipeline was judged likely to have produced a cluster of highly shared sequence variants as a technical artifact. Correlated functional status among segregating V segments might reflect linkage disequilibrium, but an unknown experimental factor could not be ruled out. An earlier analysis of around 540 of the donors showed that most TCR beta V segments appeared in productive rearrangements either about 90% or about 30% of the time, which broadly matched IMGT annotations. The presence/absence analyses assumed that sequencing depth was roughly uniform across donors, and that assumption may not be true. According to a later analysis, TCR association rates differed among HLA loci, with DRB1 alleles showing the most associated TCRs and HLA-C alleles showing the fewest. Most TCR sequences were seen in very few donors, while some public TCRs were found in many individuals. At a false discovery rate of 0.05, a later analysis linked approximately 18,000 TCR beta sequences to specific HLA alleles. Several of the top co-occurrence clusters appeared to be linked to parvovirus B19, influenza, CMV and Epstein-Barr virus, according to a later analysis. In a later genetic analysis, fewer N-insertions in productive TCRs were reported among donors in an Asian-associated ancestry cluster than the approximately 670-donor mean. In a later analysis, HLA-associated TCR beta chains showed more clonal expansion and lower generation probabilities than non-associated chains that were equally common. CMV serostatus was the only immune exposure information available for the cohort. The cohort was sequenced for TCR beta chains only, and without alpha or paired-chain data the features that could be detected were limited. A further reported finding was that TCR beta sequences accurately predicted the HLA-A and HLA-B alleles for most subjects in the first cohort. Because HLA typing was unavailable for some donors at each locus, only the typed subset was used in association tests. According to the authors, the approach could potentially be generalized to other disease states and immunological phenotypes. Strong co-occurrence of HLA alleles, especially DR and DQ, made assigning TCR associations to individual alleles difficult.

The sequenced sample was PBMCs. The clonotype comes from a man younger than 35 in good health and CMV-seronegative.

The CDR3 reads CASSYSGTNYNEQFF. The nucleotides read TGTGCCAGCAGTTACTCGGGCACAAACTACAATGAGCAGTTCTTC. The chain uses TRBV6-5 and TRBJ2-1; the D gene is unclear. Reading the germline V gene gives CDR1 MNHEY and CDR2 SVGAGI. CDR3 length: 15 amino acids, cysteine to phenylalanine. CDR3 DNA only is kept here, 45 bases in frame from base 1. V is clipped by 0 bases and J by 3 bases, and the sequence between their germline boundaries is 9 bases long.